The table lists the clone carrying this T cell receptor beta chain with many counts. Its antigen is not known. The CDR3 runs 15 residues. Per germline, CDR1 SGHRS and CDR2 YFSETQ. With V trimmed by 0 bases and J by 5 bases, 5 bases remained unmatched. There were TCR beta CDR3 regions amplified from RNA transcripts. The primer set for the first-round RT-PCR of the TCR CDR3 was HTBI. MiXCR was run by TCRdb on the multiplex PCR reads, yielding one entry per CDR3 protein. The table includes about 400,000 distinct CDR3 sequences, roughly 14% detected once. The data derive from a study of T cells in Graves' hyperthyroidism and ophthalmopathy. Lactation, pregnancy, other autoimmune disease or uncontrolled infection excluded patients. Findings and limits, study-wide: The model identified upcoming ophthalmopathy a median about 7.1 months ahead of onset.

This sequence was found in a man younger than 35 with Graves' ophthalmopathy. The gene calls are TRBV5-1 and TRBJ2-5; 9 nucleotides line up with TRBD2. Input material: blood. In DNA, the CDR3 is TGCGCCAGCAGCTTGGTCCAGCGGGAGGTGGAGACCCAGTACTTC. This codes for CASSLVQREVETQYF.